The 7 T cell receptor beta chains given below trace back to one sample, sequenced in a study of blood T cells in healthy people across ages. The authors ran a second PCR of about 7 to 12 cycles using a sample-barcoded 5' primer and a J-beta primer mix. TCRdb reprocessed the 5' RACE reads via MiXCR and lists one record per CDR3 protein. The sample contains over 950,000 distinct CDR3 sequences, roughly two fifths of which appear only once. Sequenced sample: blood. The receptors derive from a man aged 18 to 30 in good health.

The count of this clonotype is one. This chain's CDR3 is CASSVNPENTEAFF. For the CDR3, the DNA is TGTGCCAGCAGCGTAAACCCAGAGAACACTGAAGCTTTCTTT. The chain employs TRBV9 and TRBJ1-1; D uncertain. This CDR3 has 14 residues. With 1 base removed from V and 1 base from J, the gap between germline ends came to 8 bases. Per germline, CDR1 SGDLS and CDR2 YYNGEE.

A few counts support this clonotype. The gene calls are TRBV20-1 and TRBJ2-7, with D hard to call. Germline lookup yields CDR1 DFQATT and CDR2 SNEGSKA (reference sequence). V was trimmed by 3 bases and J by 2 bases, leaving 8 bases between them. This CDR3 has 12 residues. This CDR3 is CSARRTAYEQYF. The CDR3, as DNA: TGCAGTGCTAGGCGAACAGCCTACGAGCAGTACTTC.

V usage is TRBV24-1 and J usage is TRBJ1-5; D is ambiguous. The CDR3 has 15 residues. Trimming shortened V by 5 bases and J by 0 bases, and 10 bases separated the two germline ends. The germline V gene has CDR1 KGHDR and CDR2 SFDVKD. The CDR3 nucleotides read TGTGCCACCAGTGCGGATGGATATAGCAATCAGCCCCAGCATTTT. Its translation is CATSADGYSNQPQHF.

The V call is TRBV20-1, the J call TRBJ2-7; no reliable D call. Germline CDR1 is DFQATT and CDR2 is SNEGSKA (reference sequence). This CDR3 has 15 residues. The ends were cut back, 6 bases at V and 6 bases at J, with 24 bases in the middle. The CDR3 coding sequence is TGCAGTGCCTCCGGGCCCGAATTATTCGAATTCGAGCAGTACTTC. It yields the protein CSASGPELFEFEQYF.

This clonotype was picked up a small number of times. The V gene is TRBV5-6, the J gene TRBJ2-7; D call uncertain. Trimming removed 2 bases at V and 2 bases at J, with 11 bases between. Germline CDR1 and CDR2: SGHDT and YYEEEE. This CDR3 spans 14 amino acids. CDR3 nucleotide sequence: TGTGCCAGCAGCTTTGAGGTATCAGCCTACGAGCAGTACTTC. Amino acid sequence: CASSFEVSAYEQYF. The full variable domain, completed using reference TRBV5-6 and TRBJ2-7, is DAGVTQSPTHLIKTRGQQVTLRCSPKSGHDTVSWYQQALGQGPQFIFQYYEEEERQRGNFPDRFSGHQFPNYSSELNVNALLLGDSALYLCASSFEVSAYEQYFGPGTRLTVT.

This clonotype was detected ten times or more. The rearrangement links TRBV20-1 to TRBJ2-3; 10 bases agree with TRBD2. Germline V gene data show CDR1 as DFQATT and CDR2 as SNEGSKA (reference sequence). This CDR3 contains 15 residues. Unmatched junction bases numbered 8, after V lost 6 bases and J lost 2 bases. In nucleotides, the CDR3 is TGCAGTGCCCCGAGCGGGGGGGAGTCCACAGATACGCAGTATTTT. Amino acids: CSAPSGGESTDTQYF.

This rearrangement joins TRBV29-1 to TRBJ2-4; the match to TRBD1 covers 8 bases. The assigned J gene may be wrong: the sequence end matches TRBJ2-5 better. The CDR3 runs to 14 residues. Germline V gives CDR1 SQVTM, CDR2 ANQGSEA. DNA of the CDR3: TGCAGCGTTGGATCCCCAGGGGGCTTGGAGACCCAGTACTTC. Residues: CSVGSPGGLETQYF.